Described below is a single TCR beta chain sequence and its context. These data are taken from a study of cytomegalovirus exposure and HLA in healthy donors. The V and J ends lost 4 bases and 4 bases, in that order; junction bases with no gene match: 8. The germline V gene encodes CDR1 LNHNV and CDR2 YYDKDF (reference sequence). The CDR3 loop spans 15 amino acids. In the PCR, 60 Vbeta and 13 Jbeta primers were used. This table comes from immunoSEQ multiplex PCR, and its TCRdb copy is limited to in-frame clones, with some not included. The sample has around 170,000 clones, more than 75% seen once. The TCR sequence derives from a woman in her forties or fifties in good health and CMV-seropositive. This chain connects TRBV15 to TRBJ2-5; TRBD2 agrees at 8 bases. Specimen: PBMCs. The CDR3 DNA reads TGTGCCACCAGCAAGGTCGCGGGGGGCACAGAGACCCAGTACTTC. Translating it yields CATSKVAGGTETQYF. The full variable domain, with the rest looked up from reference TRBV15 and TRBJ2-5, is DAMVIQNPRYQVTQFGKPVTLSCSQTLNHNVMYWYQQKSSQAPKLLFHYYDKDFNNEADTPDNFQSRRPNTSFCFLDIRSPGLGDTAMYLCATSKVAGGTETQYFGPGTRLLVL.